The 16 T cell receptor beta chains below come from one sample, sequenced in a study of identical twins. In TCRdb, the 5' RACE reads were re-called with MiXCR into one record per CDR3 protein. Counted here are about 430,000 distinct CDR3 sequences, approximately 18% occurring once; the ten biggest clones make up around 12%. The sequencing input was naive T cells sorted from blood. The receptors originated from a man in his fifties or sixties in good health.

A few counts support this clonotype. The gene calls are TRBV20-1 and TRBJ2-4, with 12 nucleotides matching TRBD2. Germline-derived CDR1 and CDR2 are DFQATT and SNEGSKA (reference sequence). Trimming at V came to 6 bases and at J to 0 bases, leaving 12 bases not matched to a gene. The length of the CDR3 is 18 residues. CDR3: CSAPGLAGSHLAKNIQYF. The CDR3 DNA sequence: TGCAGTGCCCCCGGACTAGCGGGAAGTCATTTAGCCAAAAACATTCAGTACTTC.

Written as DNA, the CDR3 is TGTGCCAGCAGCGCTTACCCGGAGACCCAGTACTTC. Encoded protein: CASSAYPETQYF. V gene TRBV7-9 combines with J gene TRBJ2-5; D gene unclear. The CDR3 covers 12 residues. Trimming removed 5 bases from V and 5 bases from J, with 9 bases in between. CDR1 and CDR2 (germline): SEHNR, FQNEAQ (reference sequence).

The chain combines TRBV25-1 with TRBJ1-1, with D tentatively TRBD1 (6 bases). Germline CDR1 and CDR2: MGHDK and SYGVNS. The CDR3 covers 14 residues. V lost 0 bases and J 6 bases, leaving 11 bases between the germline ends. The chain's CDR3 is CASSEYRGGSEAFF. CDR3 DNA sequence: TGTGCCAGCAGTGAATACAGGGGTGGATCTGAAGCTTTCTTT.

This clonotype appeared a few times. The V and J genes are TRBV6-2 or TRBV6-3 and TRBJ2-3, with a weak D call TRBD2 (6 bases). The V end was cut by 6 bases, the J end by 4 bases, with 11 bases between. The CDR3 sequence is 13 residues long. The germline V gene has CDR1 MNHEY and CDR2 SVGEGT. Here the CDR3 DNA reads TGTGCCAGCAGGCCTAGCGCTGCAGATACGCAGTATTTT. This translates into CASRPSAADTQYF.

The rearrangement uses TRBV9 and TRBJ2-7; no firm D call. This CDR3 is 13 amino acids long. Per germline, CDR1 SGDLS and CDR2 YYNGEE. V was pared by 3 bases and J by 3 bases, with 10 bases between. The chain's CDR3 is CASSEGPNYEQYF. The CDR3 DNA reads TGTGCCAGCAGCGAAGGGCCGAACTACGAGCAGTACTTC. The whole variable domain, remainder taken from reference TRBV9 and TRBJ2-7, is DSGVTQTPKHLITATGQRVTLRCSPRSGDLSVYWYQQSLDQGLQFLIQYYNGEERAKGNILERFSAQQFPDLHSELNLSSLELGDSALYFCASSEGPNYEQYFGPGTRLTVT.

The V call is TRBV29-1, the J call TRBJ2-1; 8 bases agree with TRBD1. From germline, CDR1 is SQVTM and CDR2 ANQGSEA. The CDR3 covers 17 residues. V was clipped by 1 base and J by 2 bases; unmatched bases: 10. In DNA, the CDR3 is TGCAGCGTTGAAGGGTCGGTAGCAGGGGGCACCTACAATGAGCAGTTCTTC. It translates to CSVEGSVAGGTYNEQFF.

This clonotype was observed at least ten times. This chain joins TRBV12-3 or TRBV12-4 and TRBJ2-1, with D maybe TRBD2 (5 bases). With 6 bases removed from V and 6 bases from J, the gap between germline ends came to 21 bases. CDR3 length: 16 amino acids. In DNA, the CDR3 is TGTGCCAGCAGCGACTACGCGGTTACTAAGGGCAATGAGCAGTTCTTC. Protein product: CASSDYAVTKGNEQFF.

V is TRBV28 and J is TRBJ2-1; TRBD2 matches at 10 bases. J gave up 9 bases and V 1 base, and 9 bases lay outside the gene matches. The V gene's germline CDR1 is MDHEN and CDR2 SYDVKM. This CDR3 contains 16 residues. Here the CDR3 reads CASSLFWSSGSSEQFF. CDR3 coding DNA: TGTGCCAGCAGTTTATTTTGGTCTAGCGGGAGTAGTGAGCAGTTCTTC. Drawing the rest from reference TRBV28 and TRBJ2-1, the complete variable domain is DVKVTQSSRYLVKRTGEKVFLECVQDMDHENMFWYRQDPGLGLRLIYFSYDVKMKEKGDIPEGYSVSREKKERFSLILESASTNQTSMYLCASSLFWSSGSSEQFFGPGTRLTVL.

This clonotype was detected a few times. The V gene is TRBV6-5, the J gene TRBJ1-1, with D maybe TRBD1 (5 bases). This CDR3 comprises 14 residues. Per germline, CDR1 MNHEY and CDR2 SVGAGI. Trimming removed 0 bases from V and 4 bases from J, with 9 bases in between. The CDR3 DNA is TGTGCCAGCAGTTACTCGGGGGTGCGCACTGAAGCTTTCTTT. It is translated as CASSYSGVRTEAFF.

This clonotype was detected ten times or more. The V and J genes are TRBV9 and TRBJ2-7, with TRBD2 matching over 9 bases. The CDR3 sequence is 17 residues long. Germline CDR1 SGDLS, CDR2 YYNGEE. J gave up 3 bases and V 4 bases, and 14 bases lay outside the gene matches. Here the CDR3 DNA reads TGTGCCAGCAGCTCTTTAGCCCCTAGCGGGGATTTCTACGAGCAGTACTTC. It yields the protein CASSSLAPSGDFYEQYF.

This clonotype appeared many times. The J gene is TRBJ1-5, the V gene TRBV27, with no clear D. The germline V gene encodes CDR1 MNHEY and CDR2 SMNVEV (reference sequence). This CDR3 contains 13 residues. The V end lost 3 bases, the J end lost 5 bases, and 8 bases lay between the germline ends. The CDR3: CASSFSGHQPQHF. DNA for the CDR3: TGTGCCAGCAGTTTTTCGGGCCATCAGCCCCAGCATTTT.

The sample holds a few counts of this clonotype. DNA for the CDR3: TGTGCCAGCAGCGTATCCTTGCCAGATACGCAGTATTTT. Translation: CASSVSLPDTQYF. The chain is built from TRBV9 and TRBJ2-3; D not resolved. Germline loops: CDR1 SGDLS, CDR2 YYNGEE. CDR3 length: 13 amino acids. Trimming cost V 1 base and J 4 bases, with 7 bases left between them. The entire variable domain, with the rest obtained from reference TRBV9 and TRBJ2-3, is as follows: DSGVTQTPKHLITATGQRVTLRCSPRSGDLSVYWYQQSLDQGLQFLIQYYNGEERAKGNILERFSAQQFPDLHSELNLSSLELGDSALYFCASSVSLPDTQYFGPGTRLTVL.

This rearrangement joins TRBV6-1 to TRBJ1-1; D is perhaps TRBD1 (6 bases). The germline gives CDR1 MNHNS, CDR2 SASEGT. The germline V and J ends were trimmed by 7 bases and 3 bases, with 12 bases remaining between them. This CDR3 contains 13 residues. CDR3 residues: CASNPQGYTEAFF. The CDR3 DNA reads as TGTGCCAGCAACCCGCAGGGGTACACTGAAGCTTTCTTT.

This clonotype was counted ten times or more. The chain couples TRBV19 to TRBJ2-1; maybe TRBD2 (7 bases). This CDR3 has 17 residues. V was pared by 9 bases and J by 6 bases, with 27 bases between. The V gene's germline CDR1 is LNHDA and CDR2 SQIVND (reference sequence). The CDR3 reads CASTPNLGAPGGNEQFF. In nucleotides, the CDR3 is TGTGCCAGCACACCTAATCTGGGGGCACCGGGGGGCAATGAGCAGTTCTTC.

The chain carries TRBV12-3 or TRBV12-4 and TRBJ2-5; D is undetermined. Deletions cut 5 bases from V and 3 bases from J, with 13 bases between. CDR3 length equals 14 residues. This CDR3 reads CASSLGFPKETQYF. The CDR3 DNA reads as TGTGCCAGCAGTCTCGGTTTTCCCAAAGAGACCCAGTACTTC.

This clonotype was counted between two and nine times. One junction end disagrees with the germline gene, perhaps due to a read error. The chain combines TRBV5-1 with TRBJ2-1, with TRBD1 matching 7 bases. Germline V gives CDR1 SGHRS, CDR2 YFSETQ. The CDR3 contains 14 residues. CDR3 residues: CASSPGQVYDEQFF. The CDR3 nucleotides are TGCGCCAGCAGCCCCGGACAGGTCTACGATGAGCAGTTCTTC.